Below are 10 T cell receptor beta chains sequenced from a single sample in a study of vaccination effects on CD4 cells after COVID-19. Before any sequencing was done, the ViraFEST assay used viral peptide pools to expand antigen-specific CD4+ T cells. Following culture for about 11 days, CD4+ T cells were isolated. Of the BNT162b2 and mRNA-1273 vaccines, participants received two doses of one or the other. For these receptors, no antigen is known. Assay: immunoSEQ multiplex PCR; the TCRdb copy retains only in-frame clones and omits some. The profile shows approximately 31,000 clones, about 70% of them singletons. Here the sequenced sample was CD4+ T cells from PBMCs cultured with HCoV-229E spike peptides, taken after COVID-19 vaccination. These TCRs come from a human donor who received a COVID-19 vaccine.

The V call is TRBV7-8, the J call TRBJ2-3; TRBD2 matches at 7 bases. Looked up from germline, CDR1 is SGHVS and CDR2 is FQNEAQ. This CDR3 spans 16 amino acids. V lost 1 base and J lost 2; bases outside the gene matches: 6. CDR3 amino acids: CASSLELAGATDTQYF. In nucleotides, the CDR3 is TGTGCCAGCAGCTTAGAACTGGCGGGAGCCACAGATACGCAGTATTTT.

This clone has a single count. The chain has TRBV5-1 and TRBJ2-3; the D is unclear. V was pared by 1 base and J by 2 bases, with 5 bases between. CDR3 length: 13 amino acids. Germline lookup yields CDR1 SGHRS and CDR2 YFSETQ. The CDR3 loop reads CASSLSYTDTQYF. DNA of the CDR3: TGCGCCAGCAGCTTGAGCTACACAGATACGCAGTATTTT. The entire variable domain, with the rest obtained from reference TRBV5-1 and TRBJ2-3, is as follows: KAGVTQTPRYLIKTRGQQVTLSCSPISGHRSVSWYQQTPGQGLQFLFEYFSETQRNKGNFPGRFSGRQFSNSRSEMNVSTLELGDSALYLCASSLSYTDTQYFGPGTRLTVL.

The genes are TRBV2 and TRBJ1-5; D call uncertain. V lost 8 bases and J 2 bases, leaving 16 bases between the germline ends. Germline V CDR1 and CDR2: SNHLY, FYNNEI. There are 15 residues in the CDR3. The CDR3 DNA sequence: TGTGCCAGCCGCGAAACATTGGGAGGCAATCAGCCCCAGCATTTT. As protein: CASRETLGGNQPQHF.

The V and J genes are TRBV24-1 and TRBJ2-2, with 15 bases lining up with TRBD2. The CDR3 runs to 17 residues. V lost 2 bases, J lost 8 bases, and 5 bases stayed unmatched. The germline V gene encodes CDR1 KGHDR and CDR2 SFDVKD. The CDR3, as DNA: TGTGCCACCAGTGATTCCGGGACTAGCGGGAGGAGAGGGGAGCTGTTTTTT. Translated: CATSDSGTSGRRGELFF.

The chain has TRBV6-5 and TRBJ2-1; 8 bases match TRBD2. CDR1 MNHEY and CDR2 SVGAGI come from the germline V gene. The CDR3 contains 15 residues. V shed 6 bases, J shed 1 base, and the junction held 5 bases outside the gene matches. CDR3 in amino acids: CASRTLAGSYNEQFF. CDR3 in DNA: TGTGCCAGCAGGACGTTAGCGGGATCCTACAATGAGCAGTTCTTC.

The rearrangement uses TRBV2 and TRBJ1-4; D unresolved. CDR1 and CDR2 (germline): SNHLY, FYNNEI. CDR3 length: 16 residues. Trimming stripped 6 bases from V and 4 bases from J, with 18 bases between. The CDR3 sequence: CASSPPGSRYNEKLFF. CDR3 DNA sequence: TGTGCCAGCAGCCCCCCTGGCAGCCGTTATAATGAAAAACTGTTTTTT.

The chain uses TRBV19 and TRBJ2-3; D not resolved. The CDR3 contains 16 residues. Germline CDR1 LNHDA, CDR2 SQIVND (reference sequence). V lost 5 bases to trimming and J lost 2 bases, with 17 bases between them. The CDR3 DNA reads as TGTGCCAGTAGTTCCCGACAAGCTAGGGTCACAGATACGCAGTATTTT. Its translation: CASSSRQARVTDTQYF.

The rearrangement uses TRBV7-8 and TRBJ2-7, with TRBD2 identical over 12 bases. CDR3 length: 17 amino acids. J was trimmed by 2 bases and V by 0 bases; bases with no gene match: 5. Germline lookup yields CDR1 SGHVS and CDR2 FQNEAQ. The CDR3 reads CASSLATTSGGTYEQYF. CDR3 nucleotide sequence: TGTGCCAGCAGCTTAGCCACGACTAGCGGGGGAACCTACGAGCAGTACTTC.

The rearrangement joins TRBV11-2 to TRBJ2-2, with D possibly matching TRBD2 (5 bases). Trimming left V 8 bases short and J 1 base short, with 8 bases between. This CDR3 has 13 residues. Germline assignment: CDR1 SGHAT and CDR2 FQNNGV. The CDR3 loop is CASHRGNTGELFF. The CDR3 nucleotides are TGTGCCAGCCATCGGGGGAACACCGGGGAGCTGTTTTTT.

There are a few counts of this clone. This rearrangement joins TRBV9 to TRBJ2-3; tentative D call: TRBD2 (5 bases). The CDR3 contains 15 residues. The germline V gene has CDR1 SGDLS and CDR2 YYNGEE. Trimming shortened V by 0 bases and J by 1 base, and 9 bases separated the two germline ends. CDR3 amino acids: CASSVGSGRTDTQYF. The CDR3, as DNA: TGTGCCAGCAGCGTAGGCAGCGGACGCACAGATACGCAGTATTTT.